This T cell receptor (beta chain) was identified in a study of shared clonotypes between healthy human individuals. The J segment lost 4 bases and the V segment lost 4 bases, leaving 11 bases of the junction unmatched. CDR3 size: 18 residues. CDR1 and CDR2 (germline): SGHAT, FQNNGV. Study findings and constraints: Rarefaction exposed incomplete sorted-subset sequencing despite large depth. Some clonotypes were shared by all four sorted-subset donors, while others were not shared. The non-shared ones had lower generation probabilities than the shared ones.

As originally analysed: Filtering differed because ImmunoSEQ produced junction-only sequences that carried no quality scores. Some clones are missing from TCRdb's copy, which holds only in-frame ones; the method was immunoSEQ multiplex PCR. For V, J and clone size, that table is used; D and trimming come from the DNA. The sample carries roughly 2.1 million clones, approximately 94% recorded once. As regards this clone: Its antigen is undetermined.

Cells designated naive CD8 were CD45RO-negative and were positively selected for CCR7, with terminally differentiated effector memory CD45RA+ cells excluded. There were only Caucasian adults among the donors, and all lived in Nashville, Tennessee. This sequence was found in a young man in good health. Some clones in this sample may be carry-over from other donors' samples. This chain uses TRBV11-2 with TRBJ2-7; 15 nucleotides line up with TRBD2. Sequencing was performed on naive CD8+ T cells from PBMCs. The CDR3 bases are TGTGCCAGCAGCTCGCGGACTAGCGGGAGGGCCAAGGGGTACGAGCAGTACTTC. Translated, it gives CASSSRTSGRAKGYEQYF.